This TCR beta chain derives from a study of shared clonotypes between healthy human individuals. Study as a whole: Each donor contributed plates that comprised three CD4 naive, three CD4 memory, two CD8 naive and one CD8 memory.

Details on this clone: No antigen is known for it.

From germline, CDR1 is KGHSH and CDR2 LQKENI. V lost 3 bases and J 5 bases, leaving 16 bases between the germline ends. The CDR3 covers 15 residues. This table comes from immunoSEQ multiplex PCR, and its TCRdb copy is limited to in-frame clones, with some not included. The sample contains about 1,800,000 clones, roughly 94% of which appear only once. Points from the study as a whole: Sharing across a few donors was seen in 4% to 5.5% of naive CD4 clonotypes. Few donors limited the genetic and exposure-history diversity represented.

The naive CD8 subset, CD45RO-negative cells positively selected for CCR7, excluded terminally differentiated effector memory CD45RA+ cells. The chain has TRBV18 and TRBJ2-5; D is perhaps TRBD2 (5 bases). The sequencing sample was made of naive CD8+ T cells sorted from blood. The clonotype comes from a man between 18 and 29 years old in good health. The CDR3 region is CASSPPLEGGETQYF. Written as DNA, the CDR3 is TGTGCCAGCTCACCTCCCCTAGAGGGTGGGGAGACCCAGTACTTC.